The 5 T cell receptor beta chains below come from one sample, sequenced in a study of cytomegalovirus exposure and HLA in healthy donors (dated by TCRdb to the late 2010s). Libraries were prepared through the immunoSEQ multiplex PCR assay. A mixture of 60 forward primers for TCR Vbeta segments and 13 reverse primers for TCR Jbeta segments was used in the multiplex PCR. Not all clones reach the TCRdb copy of this immuneACCESS table, which keeps in-frame sequences only. Checked studies attribute under half of the gap to unresolved V genes and leave the rest unexplained. This sample gives approximately 210,000 clones in total; roughly 80% of them show up just once. The leading ten clones occupy 2% to 2.5% of the sample. Sequences were obtained from PBMCs. All receptors come from a woman in her thirties in good health and CMV-seropositive.

This clone was detected a few times. The chain employs TRBV7-3 and TRBJ2-7, with D perhaps matching TRBD2 (5 bases). CDR1 and CDR2 (germline): SGHTA, FQGTGA. This CDR3 contains 16 residues. Deletions cut 0 bases from V and 6 bases from J, with 18 bases between. The CDR3 loop reads CASSLTGASSVGEQYF. The CDR3 DNA reads as TGTGCCAGCAGCTTAACGGGCGCTAGCTCGGTCGGCGAGCAGTACTTC.

The chain links TRBV7-9 to TRBJ1-1; perhaps TRBD1 as D (6 bases). The CDR3 contains 15 residues. Trimming stripped 0 bases from V and 5 bases from J, with 13 bases between. Germline assignment: CDR1 SEHNR and CDR2 FQNEAQ (reference sequence). Here the CDR3 reads CASSLALGGGTEAFF. For the CDR3, the DNA is TGTGCCAGCAGCTTAGCGTTGGGAGGGGGAACTGAAGCTTTCTTT.

This clone was picked up a small number of times. The chain uses TRBV4-3 and TRBJ2-1, with 12 bases matching TRBD2. Unmatched junction bases numbered 5, after V lost 2 bases and J lost 9 bases. Per germline, CDR1 LGHNA and CDR2 YSLEER. The CDR3 sequence is 15 residues long. This CDR3 is CASSQLAGGPGEQFF. The CDR3 nucleotides are TGCGCCAGCAGCCAACTAGCGGGAGGGCCCGGTGAGCAGTTCTTC.

The V and J genes are TRBV2 and TRBJ2-2, with 7 nucleotides matching TRBD1. The V gene end was trimmed by 7 bases and the J gene end by 5 bases; junction bases not matched to a gene: 10. The length of the CDR3 is 15 residues. Germline V gene data show CDR1 as SNHLY and CDR2 as FYNNEI. CDR3 sequence: CASILDTGDTGELFF. CDR3 DNA: TGTGCCAGCATTCTCGATACAGGGGATACCGGGGAGCTGTTTTTT.

This clone was counted once. This chain connects TRBV5-4 to TRBJ1-6; a possible D gene is TRBD1 (6 bases). The CDR3 sequence is 13 residues long. Germline lookup yields CDR1 SGHNT and CDR2 YYREEE (reference sequence). The germline V and J ends were trimmed by 0 bases and 8 bases, with 6 bases remaining between them. The CDR3 is CASSLDRDSPLHF. The CDR3 DNA follows: TGTGCCAGCAGCTTGGACAGGGATTCACCCCTCCACTTT.